Each of the 17 T cell receptor beta chains below was sequenced from the same sample in a study of identical twins. TCRdb reanalysed the 5' RACE reads using MiXCR and keeps one entry per CDR3 protein. The sample gives some 460,000 distinct CDR3 sequences, 12% to 15% of which show up once; approximately 0.52% is in the top ten. The sample also formed part of further work on yellow fever vaccine responses in identical twins.

The sequencing input was CD4+ T cells sorted from blood. The receptors derive from a woman under 30 in good health.

This rearrangement joins TRBV14 to TRBJ2-5, with TRBD1 as a possible D gene (6 bases). Germline CDR1 is SGHDN and CDR2 is FVKESK. The V gene lost 4 bases and the J gene lost 2 bases, with 14 bases spanning the gap. This CDR3 has 15 residues. CDR3 sequence reads: CASSRPGTLQETQYF. CDR3 nucleotide sequence: TGTGCCAGCAGCCGCCCCGGGACACTTCAAGAGACCCAGTACTTC.

The rearrangement joins TRBV3-1 to TRBJ2-2, with D possibly being TRBD2 (6 bases). V was cut by 5 bases and J by 2 bases, with 15 bases left in between. Germline V gene sequence: CDR1 LGHDT, CDR2 YNNKEL (reference sequence). CDR3 length: 16 amino acids. CDR3 sequence reads: CASSYLRGTNTGELFF. CDR3 DNA: TGTGCCAGCAGCTACCTCCGCGGGACCAACACCGGGGAGCTGTTTTTT.

This clonotype showed up just a few times. The chain has TRBV28 and TRBJ2-1; possibly TRBD2 for D (5 bases). The CDR3 covers 12 residues. The V end lost 3 bases, the J end lost 7 bases, and 7 bases lay between the germline ends. Germline V lookup: CDR1 MDHEN, CDR2 SYDVKM. The CDR3, as DNA: TGTGCCAGCAGTTTGGACTTTAATGAGCAGTTCTTC. Encoded protein: CASSLDFNEQFF.

This clonotype was observed at least ten times. This sequence joins TRBV9 and TRBJ2-1; 10 bases fit TRBD2. The CDR3 runs to 16 residues. Germline CDR1 and CDR2: SGDLS and YYNGEE. The trim removed 4 bases at V and 2 bases at J, leaving 6 bases unmatched. CDR3 DNA sequence: TGTGCCAGCAGCACAAGAGCGGGGGGGACCTACAATGAGCAGTTCTTC. Its translation is CASSTRAGGTYNEQFF. The variable domain in full, with the rest retrieved from reference TRBV9 and TRBJ2-1, is DSGVTQTPKHLITATGQRVTLRCSPRSGDLSVYWYQQSLDQGLQFLIQYYNGEERAKGNILERFSAQQFPDLHSELNLSSLELGDSALYFCASSTRAGGTYNEQFFGPGTRLTVL.

This clonotype was detected many times. The V gene is TRBV15, the J gene TRBJ2-2, with D hard to call. Trimming shortened V by 3 bases and J by 4 bases, and 9 bases separated the two germline ends. The V gene's germline CDR1 is LNHNV and CDR2 YYDKDF (reference sequence). The CDR3 loop spans 14 amino acids. The CDR3 here is CATSRGLGTGELFF. CDR3 DNA: TGTGCCACCAGCAGGGGTCTGGGCACCGGGGAGCTGTTTTTT.

This sequence joins TRBV21-1 and TRBJ2-7; no check of the table's D call, TRBD1, against the DNA was made. TRBV21-1 is a pseudogene locus. The CDR3 spans 16 residues. The CDR3 nucleotides are TGTGCCAGCAGCAAAGATTGGGGGGGGCATAACTACGAGCAGTACTTC. As protein: CASSKDWGGHNYEQYF.

This clonotype was recorded only once. The J gene is TRBJ2-4, the V gene TRBV20-1, with TRBD1 as a possible D gene (6 bases). This CDR3 has 14 residues. Germline V gives CDR1 DFQATT, CDR2 SNEGSKA (reference sequence). Trimming cost V 6 bases and J 2 bases, with 14 bases left between them. This CDR3 reads CSALVTGSKNIQYF. DNA for the CDR3: TGCAGTGCCCTTGTCACAGGGTCCAAAAACATTCAGTACTTC.

This sequence joins TRBV24-1 and TRBJ2-1, with D maybe TRBD1 (6 bases). The CDR3 is 17 residues long. Trimming pared 4 bases from V and 0 bases from J, leaving 15 bases between. Germline CDR1 and CDR2: KGHDR and SFDVKD. CDR3 region: CATSDPTGSYSYNEQFF. The DNA of the CDR3 is TGTGCCACCAGTGACCCCACAGGGTCCTACTCCTACAATGAGCAGTTCTTC.

In this sample, this clonotype turned up many times. A junction end diverges from the germline sequence, so it may reflect a read error. The genes are TRBV5-1 and TRBJ2-7; unclear D gene. The germline V gene has CDR1 SGHRS and CDR2 YFSETQ. The CDR3 has 12 amino acids. CDR3 DNA sequence: TGTGCCAGCAGCTTCGGCGCATACGAGCAGTACTTC. It is translated as CASSFGAYEQYF.

This clonotype was counted between two and nine times. The V and J genes are TRBV27 and TRBJ2-5; 9 bases are shared with TRBD2. This CDR3 is built from 15 residues. Germline CDR1 reads MNHEY; CDR2 reads SMNVEV (reference sequence). After removal of 3 bases from V and 3 bases from J, the junction contained 5 bases not matched to a gene. Here the CDR3 reads CASSLVSGSEETQYF. The CDR3 DNA reads TGTGCCAGCAGTTTGGTTAGCGGGAGTGAAGAGACCCAGTACTTC.

V is TRBV2 and J is TRBJ2-1; D is unresolved. Germline assignment: CDR1 SNHLY and CDR2 FYNNEI. CDR3 length: 19 amino acids. V was trimmed by 0 bases and J by 0 bases, leaving 18 bases between them. The CDR3, as DNA: TGTGCCAGCAGTGAAGCGCGCGGAAGAGGAACCTTCTCCTACAATGAGCAGTTCTTC. Encoded protein: CASSEARGRGTFSYNEQFF.

The gene calls are TRBV11-2 and TRBJ1-1; 10 nucleotides line up with TRBD1. The CDR3 extends over 15 amino acids. The V gene end was trimmed by 4 bases and the J gene end by 4 bases; junction bases not matched to a gene: 6. Germline values: CDR1 SGHAT, CDR2 FQNNGV. The DNA for the CDR3 is TGTGCCAGCAGCTCGACAGGGGGCTCGGTCACTGAAGCTTTCTTT. Translated, it gives CASSSTGGSVTEAFF.

The J gene is TRBJ2-7, the V gene TRBV7-2; 11 bases fit TRBD1. Germline V gene sequence: CDR1 SGHTA, CDR2 FQGNSA. The CDR3 consists of 17 residues. The V gene end was trimmed by 5 bases and the J gene end by 5 bases; junction bases not matched to a gene: 14. The DNA for the CDR3 is TGTGCCAGCAGCCCTCAGAATATAAGGACAGGGGGCCACGAGCAGTACTTC. It codes for CASSPQNIRTGGHEQYF.

This clonotype was counted a few times. The chain joins TRBV7-8 to TRBJ2-1; the match to TRBD2 covers 12 bases. The CDR3 is 15 residues long. Germline-derived CDR1 and CDR2 are SGHVS and FQNEAQ. V dropped 7 bases and J dropped 7; count of bases not matched to a gene: 8. The CDR3 is CASTLAGTSGNEQFF. CDR3 nucleotide sequence: TGTGCCAGCACCCTAGCTGGGACTAGCGGGAATGAGCAGTTCTTC.

This clonotype appeared a few times. This rearrangement joins TRBV6-5 to TRBJ1-4, with D tentatively TRBD1 (6 bases). Trimming removed 4 bases at V and 8 bases at J, with 17 bases between. The germline CDR1 and CDR2 sequences are MNHEY and SVGAGI. This CDR3 has 15 residues. CDR3: CASSSTGTRGEKLFF. Here the CDR3 DNA reads TGTGCCAGCAGTTCCACAGGGACCCGCGGGGAAAAACTGTTTTTT.

The rearrangement links TRBV6-5 to TRBJ2-3, with 9 nucleotides matching TRBD2. CDR3 length equals 16 residues. The V and J ends lost 0 bases and 7 bases, in that order; junction bases with no gene match: 8. CDR1 and CDR2 (germline): MNHEY, SVGAGI. The CDR3 region is CASSYSVAGAINTQYF. CDR3 bases: TGTGCCAGCAGTTACTCTGTAGCGGGAGCAATAAATACGCAGTATTTT.

V gene TRBV12-3 or TRBV12-4 combines with J gene TRBJ2-3; 13 bases match TRBD2. The ends lost 1 base at V and 5 bases at J; junction bases unmatched: 6. This CDR3 has 17 residues. The DNA of the CDR3 is TGTGCCAGCAGTTTAGAACTAGCGGGAGGGCGGGGAGATACGCAGTATTTT. The encoded protein is CASSLELAGGRGDTQYF.